This TCR beta chain was observed in a study of shared clonotypes between healthy human individuals. Study-level information: Donors had three CD4 naive, three CD4 memory, two CD8 naive and one CD8 memory plate apiece.

V lost 0 bases to trimming and J lost 2 bases, with 5 bases between them. CDR1 is SGDLS and CDR2 is YYNGEE in the germline V gene. The CDR3 consists of 14 residues. Sorted-subset replicate PCR reactions contained roughly 210 ng DNA, corresponding to around 30,000 T cell genomes. This table comes from immunoSEQ multiplex PCR, and its TCRdb copy is limited to in-frame clones, with some not included. The table lists over a million clones, around 97% of them singletons, with approximately 1.1% in the top ten. Turning to this clone: Its specificity is unknown. This same CDR3 is encoded by further DNA sequences in the sample.

Broader study findings: The study's rarefaction showed incomplete sorted-subset sequencing despite large depth.

Sequenced input: naive CD4+ T cells sorted from blood. The subset was: CD45RA+ positively selected. This sequence joins TRBV9 and TRBJ2-2; D remains unclear. This TCR derives from a man aged 25 to 40 in good health. The CDR3 nucleotides are TGTGCCAGCAGCGTAGGGCCTAACACCGGGGAGCTGTTTTTT. It yields the protein CASSVGPNTGELFF.